These T cell receptor beta chains were read from a single sample in a study of blood T cell repertoires in COVID-19. Method: immunoSEQ multiplex PCR; TCRdb's copy keeps in-frame clones and lacks some. The data contain about 210,000 clones, 70% to 90% of them singletons. The sample taken for sequencing was PBMCs or T cells enriched from blood (not recorded which). The receptors originated from a woman aged 40 to 50 with acute COVID-19. The CDR3 runs from the conserved cysteine through the conserved F or W.

V gene,J gene,CDR3 protein
TRBV27,TRBJ2-7,CASSLKGKGGRLGTYEQYF
TRBV3-1/TRBV3-2,TRBJ2-3,CASSQALGTDTQYF
TRBV14,TRBJ2-1,CASSHRIEQFF
TRBV6-5,TRBJ2-3,CASSPRDRGSDTQYF
TRBV2,TRBJ2-5,CASRSGMGETQYF
TRBV7-2,TRBJ2-7,CASGSIPGQYFEQYF
TRBV24-1,TRBJ2-3,CATSDWERDTQYF
TRBV11-2,TRBJ2-2,CASSLLGARNTGELFF
TRBV28,TRBJ1-1,CASSLLPGQGRTEAFF
TRBV4-2,TRBJ1-2,CASRPSSKTGYGYTF
TRBV5-1,TRBJ1-1,CASSFGTGAEAFF
TRBV7-8,TRBJ1-1,CASSLPGLYTEAFF
TRBV7-9,TRBJ2-1,CASSSRTAYNEQFF
TRBV11-2,TRBJ2-3,CASGGGIQDTQYF
TRBV4-1,TRBJ2-1,CASSQGGTSGANEQFF